The following is a T cell receptor beta chain sequence with its context. Its target is not known. The sample originates from a study of cytomegalovirus exposure and HLA in healthy donors. Study-level background: The approximately 670 first-cohort repertoires and the 120 or so validation repertoires shared the same platform, a later analysis reported.

The germline V and J ends were trimmed by 6 bases and 1 base, with 15 bases remaining between them. Germline V gene sequence: CDR1 ENHRY, CDR2 SYGVKD. The CDR3 totals 15 residues. Study results and limitations: The tendency of first-cohort TCR clusters to co-occur in the 95 to 150 validation repertoires was the finding of a later analysis. In vitro confirmation showed three CMV-associated chains to be CMV antigen specific. The study designated roughly 160 TCR beta chains cytomegalovirus-associated.

The repertoire was sequenced with immunoSEQ multiplex PCR; TCRdb's copy has only in-frame clones and lacks some. The sample holds around 130,000 clones; nearly 90% are singletons and the top ten take 3% to 4%. Sequencing was performed on PBMCs. The chain links TRBV10-3 to TRBJ1-2; tentative D call: TRBD1 (6 bases). This clonotype was sampled from a man younger than 40 in good health and CMV-seronegative. Here the CDR3 DNA reads TGTGCCATCAGGCCCGCAGGGGATGTTAACTATGGCTACACCTTC. It is translated as CAIRPAGDVNYGYTF.